This T cell receptor (beta chain) comes out of a study of T-cell reconstitution after alpha-beta-depleted transplantation in children. Study-wide results and limits: The high TCRbeta diversity at day 60 in some patients came from surviving recipient T cells and thymic progenitors. Approximately two months post-transplant, alpha-beta T cells reportedly originated from several hundred expanded graft clones. By one year post-transplant, T-cell counts and diversity largely arose from T cells that were newly produced.

A TCRbeta library incorporating unique molecular identifiers was prepared. TCRdb called the PCR reads again in MiXCR, with one record for every CDR3 protein. Of some 190,000 distinct CDR3 sequences in the sample, 11% are singletons; the top ten hold around 14%. This clonotype appeared many times. As yet, its antigen is unknown. The TCR was taken from a boy between 2 and 10 years old with acute myeloid leukemia, due to receive a stem cell transplant. Here the sequenced sample was PBMCs, taken before TCRalphabeta/CD19-depleted stem cell transplant.

The CDR3 DNA sequence: TGCGCCAGCAGCCAAGGGGTAGCGGGAGAGGGAGAGCAGTTCTTC. Its protein product is CASSQGVAGEGEQFF. This chain links TRBV4-1 with TRBJ2-1, with 9 bases identical to TRBD2. Germline values: CDR1 MGHRA, CDR2 YSYEKL. There are 15 residues in the CDR3. V dropped 1 base and J dropped 10; count of bases not matched to a gene: 8.